This paragraph covers one TCR beta chain sequence. Germline loops: CDR1 SGHAT, CDR2 FQNNGV. This CDR3 is 15 amino acids long. Trimming took 1 base from V and 7 from J; bases not matched to a gene: 5. This record comes from a study of blood T cell repertoires in COVID-19. Study processing details: The assay estimated nucleated cells by amplifying reference gene primers. The table came from immunoSEQ multiplex PCR; TCRdb's copy has only in-frame clones and leaves some out. For V, J and clone size, that table is used; D and trimming come from the DNA. This sample has about 280,000 clones, with nearly 90% found just once.

This clonotype was obtained from a woman younger than 45 with COVID-19, enrolled during active disease. What was sequenced was peripheral blood. The chain joins TRBV11-2 to TRBJ2-3, with 10 bases lining up with TRBD2. The CDR3 sequence is CASSLGSSGGYTQYF. CDR3 sequence (DNA): TGTGCCAGCAGCTTAGGGTCTAGCGGGGGATATACGCAGTATTTT.